This TCR beta chain was documented in a study of CD8 T cells in ankylosing spondylitis. This clonotype was seen ten or more times. V shed 8 bases, J shed 6 bases, and the junction held 14 bases outside the gene matches. Germline assignment: CDR1 WNHNN and CDR2 SYGVQD (reference sequence). This CDR3 has 16 amino acids. TCRdb passed the 5' RACE reads through MiXCR, listing each CDR3 protein once. The sample consists of fewer than 350,000 distinct CDR3 sequences, 9.5% to 13% of them appearing once. The sequenced material came from blood, either unsorted or a sorted T cell fraction (not recorded which). This clonotype was sampled from a female donor with ankylosing spondylitis or in good health (not recorded which). This chain connects TRBV10-1 to TRBJ2-7; 12 bases fit TRBD2. This chain's CDR3 is CASLMTTSGGQREQYF. The CDR3 coding sequence is TGCGCCAGCCTTATGACAACTAGCGGGGGGCAACGCGAGCAGTACTTC.